This T cell receptor (beta chain) derives from a study of cytomegalovirus exposure and HLA in healthy donors (dated by TCRdb to about 2017). Regarding the study in general: According to an earlier analysis of 450 to 650 of the donors, 200 million or so T cells yielded roughly 110 million unique TCR beta sequences and 250 to 350 Gb of sequence data. An early release that covered about 640 HLA-typed donors contained 250 to 350 gigabases of sequencing data and about 93 million unique TCR sequences. Of the 300 to 450 genotyped donors, 65% to 90% were placed in the genetic ancestry cluster associated with self-reported Caucasian donors. The study aimed to test whether signatures of past pathogen exposure could be identified by cataloging public T cell receptors. Using immunosequencing, the study profiled T cell repertoires from about 650 subjects and related those repertoires to cytomegalovirus serostatus. Besides the first cohort of roughly 640 subjects, a separate validation cohort made up of roughly 120 different subjects was used. To predict cytomegalovirus infection status, the study brought together high-throughput TCR immunosequencing, statistical association of individual TCRs with disease status, and machine learning. A later analysis re-examined previously published TCR beta repertoires from 610 or so donors and added high-resolution HLA genotyping to investigate patterns of TCR occurrence. Rather than using new phenotypic data, the later analysis identified candidate immune exposures from TCR beta sequences and from how often those sequences occurred across donors. To decide whether each TCR beta V gene segment behaved as functional or pseudogenic, an earlier analysis of some 600 of the donors relied on high-throughput TCR beta sequencing. Donor age, sex, ethnicity and CMV serostatus were collected together with the repertoire data. A later genetic analysis used genome-wide SNP genotypes for about 65% of the 666 donors, treating that subset as a discovery cohort. All discovery cohort repertoires had been generated on a single sequencing platform. HLA typing covered class I and class II loci at four-digit resolution. The number of donors typed differed by locus, with roughly 620-630 for A, B, C, DRB1 and DQB1, around 500 for DQA1, approximately 570 for DPA1, and some 450 for DPB1. Roughly 5 DR-DQ haplotypes were handled as single units for association and clustering, since linkage in the cohort was strong. Across some 400 genotyped donors of the cohort, an average of approximately 220,000 unique TCR beta nucleotide sequences per donor were sequenced, and roughly 20% of those sequences were non-productive. The research as a whole found: Most TCR sequences were seen in very few donors, while some public TCRs were found in many individuals. In vitro tests confirmed that a few of the cytomegalovirus-associated TCR beta chains recognize cytomegalovirus antigens. According to the authors, the approach could potentially be generalized to other disease states and immunological phenotypes. In a later analysis, HLA-associated TCR beta chains showed more clonal expansion and lower generation probabilities than non-associated chains that were equally common. A group of highly shared sequence variants was considered likely to be a technical artifact of the sequencing pipeline. Sequencing depth was assumed to be roughly uniform across donors in the presence/absence analyses, though that assumption may not hold. Some IMGT-functional V segments, including TRBV6-2 and TRBV6-3, could not be told apart with the 87-base-pair reads, so those segments were excluded. Because some donors lacked HLA typing at each locus, the association tests relied only on the typed subset. In an earlier analysis of approximately 600 of the donors, most TCR beta V segments were observed in productive rearrangements about 87% or about 30% of the time, broadly matching IMGT annotations. Compared with the roughly 710-donor mean, donors in an Asian-associated ancestry cluster had fewer N-insertions in productive TCRs, according to a later genetic analysis. For the cohort, immune exposure information was limited to CMV serostatus. In a later analysis, TCR association rates were found to vary across HLA loci, with the most associated TCRs seen for DRB1 alleles and the fewest for HLA-C alleles. A further reported finding was that TCR beta sequences accurately predicted the HLA-A and HLA-B alleles for most subjects in the first cohort. In both the original and validation cohorts, the classifier was reported to diagnose cytomegalovirus status with high specificity and sensitivity. Because counts were too low, roughly 17 rarely observed V segments, including chromosome 9 orphons, were left out of the earlier analysis of roughly 600 of the donors. Linkage disequilibrium might explain the correlated functional status among segregating V segments, but an unknown experimental factor could not be excluded. In a later analysis, most CMV-associated TCR beta chains were found to appear HLA-restricted, with HLA associations seemingly driven largely by CMV exposure. The cohort was sequenced for TCR beta chains only, and without alpha or paired-chain data the features that could be detected were limited. The study listed 150 to 200 TCR beta chains as associated with cytomegalovirus. A later analysis reported that several top co-occurrence clusters appeared linked to parvovirus B19, influenza, CMV and Epstein-Barr virus. In a later genetic analysis, a missense DCLRE1C variant was associated with V-gene and J-gene trimming of TCR beta chains, and the association was replicated in an independent cohort. A later analysis associated approximately 17,000 TCR beta sequences with specific HLA alleles at a false discovery rate of 0.05. Assigning TCR associations to individual alleles was difficult when HLA alleles, especially DR and DQ, strongly co-occurred.

The cohort was made up of about 670 healthy bone marrow donors. At the time of sampling, every cohort member was nominally healthy, though immune exposures that went unrecorded were likely present. The donor was CMV seronegative and belonged to the group of around 350 seronegative cohort members. Every donor gave a peripheral blood sample, and the peripheral blood mononuclear cells from that sample were used for TCR beta sequencing. Genomic DNA was extracted from the blood cell samples with the Qiagen DNeasy Blood Extraction Kit. Measured from the cysteine to the phenylalanine, the CDR3 is 15 residues long. Left in the record is the CDR3 DNA by itself, 45 bases read in frame from the first base. The germline V gene supplies CDR1 SGHRS and CDR2 YFSETQ. V is cut back by 1 base and J by 6 bases, with 6 bases in the junction unmatched. The library relied on the immunoSEQ multiplex PCR assay. For the multiplex PCR, a mixture combining 60 forward primers for TCR Vbeta segments and 13 reverse primers for TCR Jbeta segments was used. Amplification of the CDR3 region of rearranged TCR beta genes was performed with a multiplex PCR assay on genomic DNA. The Illumina HiSeq System was used to sequence the amplified TCR beta libraries as 87-base-pair reads. Per the original workflow: A later analysis counted some 80 million unique TCR beta chains across the 640 or so repertoires, and some 11 million of these chains were shared by at least two donors. Raw reads were error-corrected and collapsed into unique sequences by a nearest-neighbor algorithm in which closely related sequences were merged to remove PCR and sequencing errors. V, D and J gene segments were assigned by aligning CDR3 sequences to IMGT reference sequences. Each retained sequence needed at least a six-nucleotide match to both a V gene segment and a J gene segment. A rearrangement counted as productive if the CDR3 had no stop codons and remained in frame with V and J, and every other rearrangement counted as non-productive. CDR3 was defined by IMGT convention, running from the second conserved V-encoded cysteine to the conserved J-encoded phenylalanine. The earlier analysis of about 620 of the donors excluded sequences that lacked an unambiguous match to a single V gene segment. In an earlier analysis of some 590 of the donors, V segments were called functional above 56.7% productive rearrangements and were called segregating when the between-donor standard deviation exceeded 5%. A statistical classification framework was built for diagnosing cytomegalovirus status from the catalog of TCR beta chain sequences. In a later analysis, TCR nucleotide sequences were compared against IMGT/GENE-DB human TR gene sequences so that V and J genes could be assigned. Using the TCRdist pipeline, a later analysis assigned CDR3 sequences along with most-parsimonious VDJ recombination scenarios. In a later analysis, every TCR beta chain was defined by the combination of its CDR3 amino acid sequence and its V-gene family, and reads without a unique V-gene family were dropped. To address suspected cross-contamination and a sequencing artifact, a later analysis removed some 620 highly shared, low-generation-probability nucleotide sequences. For each public chain, a later analysis derived a clonal expansion index from normalized ranks of inferred template counts within each repertoire. In a later analysis, generation probabilities were computed with a VDJ recombination model fitted to out-of-frame rearrangements, and the resulting probabilities were checked against IGoR. Hypergeometric tests were used in a later analysis to score TCR-TCR, TCR-HLA and TCR-CMV co-occurrence, with a repertoire-size bias correction applied to the TCR pairs. False discovery rates were estimated in a later analysis by permuting HLA or CMV assignments 20 times. In a later analysis, co-occurring TCRs were grouped using DBSCAN, with TCRdist sequence similarity added in when clustering inside HLA-allele-positive subsets. For co-occurrence clustering, repertoires with fewer than 30,000 or more than 120,000 public chains were excluded, along with four to six repertoires with anomalous nucleotide sharing. The immuneACCESS repertoire file appears here via TCRdb, limited to in-frame rearrangements. These files lack a portion of the clones; in checked studies, under half of the deficit traces to unresolved V genes, and the cause of the others is not known. For V, J and clone size, that table is used; D and trimming come from the DNA. This sample has around 120,000 clones in its table, and 75% to 85% of those were observed once. Around 3.3% of the sample comes from the top ten.

Turning to this clone: Its antigen specificity is not known. Qualities for individual bases were not recorded, and no much larger clone is one base off.

Specimen: PBMCs. This TCR was sampled from a male donor in good health and CMV-seronegative. The chain is made from TRBV5-1 and TRBJ2-7; TRBD2 matches 11 bases in the middle. The base sequence is TGCGCCAGCAGCTTGCTCCTAGCGGGAGGAACCGAGCAGTACTTC. Its coded protein is CASSLLLAGGTEQYF.